The present T cell receptor beta chain was sequenced within a study of T-cell reconstitution after alpha-beta-depleted transplantation in children. This clonotype has ten or more counts. TCRbeta library preparation incorporated unique molecular identifiers. TCRdb ran MiXCR on the PCR reads and lists one entry per CDR3 protein. The sample contains around 300,000 distinct CDR3 sequences, 9.5% to 13% of which appear only once. Trimming removed 0 bases at V and 6 bases at J, with 3 bases between. Germline lookup yields CDR1 SGDLS and CDR2 YYNGEE. CDR3 length equals 12 residues. The TCR was taken from a male patient aged 2-15 years who had a stem cell transplant for chronic granulomatous disease, so the T cells may come from the graft donor. This material consisted of peripheral blood, taken 180 days after TCRalphabeta/CD19-depleted stem cell transplant. The chain recombines TRBV9 with TRBJ2-2; no definite D call. The CDR3 reads CASSVASGELFF. CDR3 DNA: TGTGCCAGCAGCGTAGCTTCCGGGGAGCTGTTTTTT.